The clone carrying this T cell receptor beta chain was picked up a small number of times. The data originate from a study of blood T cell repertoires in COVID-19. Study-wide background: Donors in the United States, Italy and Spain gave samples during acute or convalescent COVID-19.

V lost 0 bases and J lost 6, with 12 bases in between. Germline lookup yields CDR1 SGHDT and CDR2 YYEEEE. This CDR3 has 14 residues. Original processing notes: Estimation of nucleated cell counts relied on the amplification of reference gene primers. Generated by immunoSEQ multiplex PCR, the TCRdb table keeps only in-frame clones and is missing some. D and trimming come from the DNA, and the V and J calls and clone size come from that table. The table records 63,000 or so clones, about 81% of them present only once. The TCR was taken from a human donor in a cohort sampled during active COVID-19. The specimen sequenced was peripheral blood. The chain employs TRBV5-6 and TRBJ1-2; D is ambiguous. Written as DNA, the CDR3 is TGTGCCAGCAGCTTGGTTCAGGTCGATCATGGCTACACCTTC. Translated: CASSLVQVDHGYTF.